A selection of T cell receptor beta chains follows, all from one sample in a study of blood T cell repertoires in COVID-19. Some clones are missing from TCRdb's copy, which holds only in-frame ones; the method was immunoSEQ multiplex PCR. The top ten clones hold 2% to 2.5% of a sample with around 300,000 clones, about 88% of them seen once. Input material: PBMCs or T cells enriched from blood (not recorded which). The source of these receptors is a woman aged 60-75 years in a cohort exposed to, infected with or recovered from COVID-19 (not recorded which). The conserved cysteine and the conserved F or W are not part of the CDR3 here. Fields, in order: J gene, V gene, CDR3 protein.

>TRBJ2-3|TRBV7-9
ASSLKTSGRTDTQY
>TRBJ1-4|TRBV19
ASSIFPGQII
>TRBJ2-3|TRBV13
ASSLLAGGKADTQY
>TRBJ2-3|TRBV5-8
ASSLGLAGGTTDTQY
>TRBJ1-4|TRBV7-9
ASKFGEEKLF
>TRBJ2-2|TRBV11-3
ASRAGGTGELF
>TRBJ2-2|TRBV29-1
SVEVRTFVTGELF
>TRBJ2-5|TRBV3-1/TRBV3-2
ASSQAPGQGRGETQY
>TRBJ2-1|TRBV28
ASSTPRLAVFYNEQF
>TRBJ1-6|TRBV2
ASNEGGAYNSPLH
>TRBJ2-1|TRBV19
ASSKFGGAYNEQF
>TRBJ1-4|TRBV23-1
ASSGQGATNEKLF
>TRBJ1-1|TRBV7-8
ASSTDRVKLPEAF
>TRBJ1-3|TRBV6-5
AGGGHSSGNTIY
>TRBJ1-1|TRBV29-1
SVEGRPTGQDNTEAF
>TRBJ1-4|TRBV27
ATGGQLGNEKLF
>TRBJ2-2|TRBV18
ASSPPLAGAAGELF
>TRBJ2-1|TRBV19
ASSIRRGLAGINEQF
>TRBJ2-7|TRBV7-3
ASSFTGGYEQY
>TRBJ2-3|TRBV23-1
ASSQSGLAGITDTQY
>TRBJ2-7|TRBV14
ASSLTHRDSPYEQY
>TRBJ2-1|TRBV6-5
ASSYRDSGPFNEQF
>TRBJ1-3|TRBV9
ASSPTLSSGNTIY
>TRBJ2-7|TRBV6-2/TRBV6-3
ASSPFPAGLAYEQY
>TRBJ2-4|TRBV4-3
ASSQDHRSQNIQY
>TRBJ2-1|TRBV9
ASSPLGTSSYNEQF
>TRBJ1-1|TRBV11-2
ASSLDRGPLSAF
>TRBJ1-2|TRBV6-6
ASEGWTAGYT
>TRBJ2-1|TRBV5-1
ASSSGASGRYNEQF